What follows are 25 T cell receptor beta chains derived from one specimen sequenced in a study of CD8 T cells in ankylosing spondylitis. From the 5' RACE reads, TCRdb called clonotypes with MiXCR, one entry per CDR3 protein. In the table there are a few hundred thousand distinct CDR3 sequences, less than 25% of which are singletons. Sequenced sample: blood, either unsorted or a sorted T cell fraction (not recorded which). The source is a female donor with ankylosing spondylitis or in good health (not recorded which).

This clonotype appeared a few times. The chain carries TRBV12-3 or TRBV12-4 and TRBJ1-1, with 12 nucleotides matching TRBD1. Losses at the gene ends were 3 bases for V and 2 bases for J; bases not matched to a gene: 1. The CDR3 length is 15 residues. The CDR3 loop reads CASSFGTGGNTEAFF. The CDR3 DNA reads as TGTGCCAGCAGTTTTGGGACAGGGGGCAACACTGAAGCTTTCTTT.

This clonotype was seen a few times. This chain uses TRBV9 with TRBJ2-3; D may be TRBD2 (6 bases). V was cut by 0 bases and J by 9 bases, with 11 bases left in between. CDR1 SGDLS and CDR2 YYNGEE come from the germline V gene. The CDR3 is 13 amino acids. The CDR3 loop reads CASSVDFRGTQYF. The CDR3 DNA sequence: TGTGCCAGCAGCGTAGACTTCCGGGGGACGCAGTATTTT.

The chain is built from TRBV15 and TRBJ2-5; D possibly uses TRBD1 or TRBD2 (5 bases each). This CDR3 contains 20 residues. Trimming shortened V by 0 bases and J by 7 bases, and 30 bases separated the two germline ends. CDR1 and CDR2 (germline): LNHNV, YYDKDF (reference sequence). CDR3 sequence reads: CATSRDESEGRTETCGTQYF. For the CDR3, the DNA is TGTGCCACCAGCAGAGATGAAAGTGAGGGACGTACAGAAACGTGCGGGACCCAGTACTTC.

In this sample, this clonotype turned up many times. This rearrangement joins TRBV20-1 to TRBJ2-7; D is ambiguous. This CDR3 contains 12 residues. Germline V gene sequence: CDR1 DFQATT, CDR2 SNEGSKA (reference sequence). V dropped 5 bases and J dropped 1 base, with 9 bases sitting between them. The DNA of the CDR3 is TGCAGTGCTCGACCGTCTTCCTACGAGCAGTACTTC. Encoded protein: CSARPSSYEQYF.

J is TRBJ2-7 and V is TRBV5-1, with 11 nucleotides matching TRBD2. V shed 0 bases and J 2 bases; nucleotides not matched to a gene: 4. CDR3 length equals 16 residues. Germline V CDR1 and CDR2: SGHRS, YFSETQ. The CDR3 reads CASSLGGTSGTYEQYF. The CDR3 region has the DNA TGCGCCAGCAGCTTGGGAGGGACTAGCGGAACCTACGAGCAGTACTTC.

V gene TRBV7-9 combines with J gene TRBJ1-2; D is ambiguous. The germline V and J ends were trimmed by 0 bases and 9 bases, with 5 bases remaining between them. The CDR3 has 11 residues. The V gene's germline CDR1 is SEHNR and CDR2 FQNEAQ (reference sequence). The CDR3 DNA reads as TGTGCCAGCAGCTTAGCGGGCCGCTACACCTTC. Amino acid sequence: CASSLAGRYTF.

This clonotype was observed at least ten times. V usage is TRBV12-3 or TRBV12-4 and J usage is TRBJ2-5, with D perhaps TRBD1 or TRBD2 (6 bases each). Deletions cut 6 bases from V and 4 bases from J, with 21 bases between. This CDR3 has 16 residues. CDR3 bases: TGTGCCAGCAGCCTCGGGGGCCTACGAAGTCGAGAGACCCAGTACTTC. Its protein product is CASSLGGLRSRETQYF.

V and J are TRBV18 and TRBJ1-1; D remains unclear. The length of the CDR3 is 13 residues. Germline values: CDR1 KGHSH, CDR2 LQKENI. V was cut by 2 bases and J by 6 bases, with 10 bases left in between. The CDR3 loop is CASSPASPPEAFF. CDR3 DNA: TGTGCCAGCTCACCAGCGTCACCCCCTGAAGCTTTCTTT. The whole variable domain, remainder taken from reference TRBV18 and TRBJ1-1, is NAGVMQNPRHLVRRRGQEARLRCSPMKGHSHVYWYRQLPEEGLKFMVYLQKENIIDESGMPKERFSAEFPKEGPSILRIQQVVRGDSAAYFCASSPASPPEAFFGQGTRLTVV.

This clonotype was seen a single time. This chain links TRBV11-2 with TRBJ2-2, with D maybe TRBD2 (6 bases). Germline V gene data show CDR1 as SGHAT and CDR2 as FQNNGV. The CDR3 is 19 amino acids. V was clipped by 1 base and J by 6 bases, with 24 bases between them. CDR3 nucleotide sequence: TGTGCCAGCAGCTTAGTGAAGAGAAAATCTAGCGCTGGGGCCGGGGAGCTGTTTTTT. It is translated as CASSLVKRKSSAGAGELFF. The entire variable domain, with the rest obtained from reference TRBV11-2 and TRBJ2-2, is as follows: EAGVAQSPRYKIIEKRQSVAFWCNPISGHATLYWYQQILGQGPKLLIQFQNNGVVDDSQLPKDRFSAERLKGVDSTLKIQPAKLEDSAVYLCASSLVKRKSSAGAGELFFGEGSRLTVL.

The CDR3 here is CASSKVLAVKTQYF. As DNA, the CDR3 is TGTGCCAGCAGCAAAGTACTAGCGGTAAAGACCCAGTACTTC. The chain combines TRBV21-1 with TRBJ2-5; TRBD2, the D gene given by the table, was not confirmed from the DNA. TRBV21-1 is annotated as a pseudogene. This CDR3 spans 14 amino acids.

The chain uses TRBV20-1 and TRBJ2-3; D might be TRBD2 (5 bases). Per the germline V gene, CDR1 is DFQATT and CDR2 is SNEGSKA (reference sequence). Deletions cut 4 bases from V and 3 bases from J, with 14 bases between. This CDR3 contains 14 residues. This chain's CDR3 is CSAIDPLGTDTQYF. The CDR3 nucleotides are TGCAGTGCTATTGACCCACTAGGGACAGATACGCAGTATTTT.

The chain recombines TRBV18 with TRBJ2-7; D remains unclear. This CDR3 region has 13 residues. V lost 6 bases, J lost 2 bases, and 11 bases lay in between. The V gene's germline CDR1 is KGHSH and CDR2 LQKENI. The CDR3 nucleotides are TGTGCCAGCTCGCAAAACGAGGCCTACGAGCAGTACTTC. Translating gives CASSQNEAYEQYF.

This sequence joins TRBV25-1 and TRBJ2-3; unclear D gene. Germline loops: CDR1 MGHDK, CDR2 SYGVNS. The CDR3 contains 14 residues. Trimming pared 4 bases from V and 0 bases from J, leaving 8 bases between. Here the CDR3 reads CASSASASTDTQYF. The DNA for the CDR3 is TGTGCCAGCAGTGCGTCGGCGAGCACAGATACGCAGTATTTT.

The chain recombines TRBV15 with TRBJ2-4, with D tentatively TRBD1 (5 bases). This CDR3 region has 13 residues. V shed 0 bases and J shed 9 bases, with 9 bases lying between them. Germline V gene sequence: CDR1 LNHNV, CDR2 YYDKDF (reference sequence). CDR3 protein: CATSRDQDSIQYF. The CDR3 DNA reads TGTGCCACCAGCAGAGATCAAGACAGCATTCAGTACTTC. Full variable domain (outside the CDR3, taken from reference TRBV15 and TRBJ2-4): DAMVIQNPRYQVTQFGKPVTLSCSQTLNHNVMYWYQQKSSQAPKLLFHYYDKDFNNEADTPDNFQSRRPNTSFCFLDIRSPGLGDTAMYLCATSRDQDSIQYFGAGTRLSVL.

This clonotype was picked up a small number of times. The V gene is TRBV30, the J gene TRBJ2-3, with D unresolved. Germline V gene sequence: CDR1 GTSNPN, CDR2 SVGIG (reference sequence). The CDR3 is made up of 12 amino acids. The V and J ends lost 2 bases and 4 bases respectively, with 7 bases between them. The CDR3 is CAWSRRADTQYF. In nucleotides, the CDR3 is TGTGCCTGGAGTCGAAGGGCAGATACGCAGTATTTT.

The sample holds a few counts of this clonotype. The rearrangement joins TRBV12-3 or TRBV12-4 to TRBJ1-4; 7 positions match TRBD1. The CDR3 spans 13 residues. Trimming cost V 7 bases and J 7 bases; bases outside gene matches: 6. DNA for the CDR3: TGTGCCAGCACCCGACAGGGTGGTGAAAAACTGTTTTTT. Encoded protein: CASTRQGGEKLFF.

A few counts support this clonotype. Here the CDR3 DNA reads TGTGCCAGTAGGAGGACTAGCGGGGGTGTAGAGACCCAGTACTTC. This sequence encodes CASRRTSGGVETQYF. The chain combines TRBV19 with TRBJ2-5, with TRBD2 matching 13 bases. V shed 6 bases, J shed 4 bases, and the junction held 5 bases outside the gene matches. The CDR3 loop spans 15 amino acids. Germline loops: CDR1 LNHDA, CDR2 SQIVND (reference sequence). Filled out from reference TRBV19 and TRBJ2-5, the complete variable domain reads DGGITQSPKYLFRKEGQNVTLSCEQNLNHDAMYWYRQDPGQGLRLIYYSQIVNDFQKGDIAEGYSVSREKKESFPLTVTSAQKNPTAFYLCASRRTSGGVETQYFGPGTRLLVL.

CDR3 amino acids: CASSPRSLAGRANEQFF. In nucleotides, the CDR3 is TGTGCCAGTAGTCCACGTTCGCTAGCGGGAAGGGCCAATGAGCAGTTCTTC. This sequence joins TRBV19 and TRBJ2-1; 9 nucleotides match TRBD2. After removal of 5 bases from V and 6 bases from J, the junction contained 14 bases not matched to a gene. CDR1 LNHDA and CDR2 SQIVND come from the germline V gene (reference sequence). The CDR3 extends over 17 amino acids.

The rearrangement uses TRBV29-1 and TRBJ2-7, with 7 positions matching TRBD1. From germline, CDR1 is SQVTM and CDR2 ANQGSEA. Trimming removed 6 bases from V and 5 bases from J; junction bases left unmatched: 13. CDR3 length: 14 residues. The CDR3 DNA sequence: TGCAGCGTAAACCACAGGGGAAATGTCGACGAGCAGTACTTC. Translated: CSVNHRGNVDEQYF.

The V gene is TRBV19, the J gene TRBJ2-7, with 9 positions matching TRBD1. The germline V gene has CDR1 LNHDA and CDR2 SQIVND (reference sequence). CDR3 size: 14 residues. V lost 8 bases to trimming and J lost 5 bases; unmatched junction nucleotides: 10. The CDR3: CASGKQGAVNEQYF. The CDR3, as DNA: TGTGCCAGTGGGAAACAGGGGGCGGTCAACGAGCAGTACTTC.

This clonotype has only a few counts. V gene TRBV2 combines with J gene TRBJ1-3; 7 positions agree with TRBD1. This CDR3 contains 14 residues. CDR1 is SNHLY and CDR2 is FYNNEI in the germline V gene. J gave up 7 bases and V 7 bases, and 10 bases lay outside the gene matches. The CDR3 here is CASKRQGSVNTIYF. The CDR3 bases are TGTGCCAGCAAGAGACAGGGAAGCGTCAACACCATATATTTT.

This clonotype was counted only a few times. The CDR3 coding sequence is TGCAGTGCTTCCCTAACAGGGGGAGGGGCGACCTATGGCTACACCTTC. Protein sequence: CSASLTGGGATYGYTF. The chain joins TRBV20-1 to TRBJ1-2; 8 bases are shared with TRBD1. Germline CDR1 DFQATT, CDR2 SNEGSKA (reference sequence). The CDR3 consists of 16 residues. Trimming removed 5 bases from V and 4 bases from J; junction bases left unmatched: 15.

This chain connects TRBV7-2 to TRBJ2-5; possibly TRBD2 for D (5 bases). There are 15 residues in the CDR3. Germline-derived CDR1 and CDR2 are SGHTA and FQGNSA. The V end lost 5 bases, the J end lost 3 bases, and 16 bases lay between the germline ends. CDR3 sequence reads: CASSPPGNYKETQYF. CDR3 DNA sequence: TGTGCCAGCAGCCCCCCGGGAAATTATAAAGAGACCCAGTACTTC.

This clonotype was detected a few times. The rearrangement uses TRBV20-1 and TRBJ2-7, with TRBD1 matching 11 bases. Germline V CDR1 and CDR2: DFQATT, SNEGSKA (reference sequence). V trimming: 2 bases; J trimming: 6 bases; junction bases outside the gene matches: 12. The length of the CDR3 is 16 residues. CDR3 loop: CSARRSDRGLGAEQYF. The CDR3 coding sequence is TGCAGTGCTAGACGCTCGGACAGGGGGCTCGGGGCCGAGCAGTACTTC.

This chain joins TRBV30 and TRBJ1-1, with a weak D call TRBD1 (5 bases). Germline assignment: CDR1 GTSNPN and CDR2 SVGIG (reference sequence). The CDR3 contains 13 residues. V lost 5 bases and J 1 base, leaving 11 bases between the germline ends. CDR3 protein: CAWGGLPNTEAFF. DNA of the CDR3: TGTGCCTGGGGGGGACTCCCGAACACTGAAGCTTTCTTT.